This T cell receptor beta chain was recorded in a study of cytomegalovirus exposure and HLA in healthy donors. The study's findings and limits: It is likely that the observed cluster of highly shared sequence variants was a sequencing artifact. Differences between HLA loci emerged in a later analysis of TCR association rates, with DRB1 most and HLA-C fewest. Reports credit the classifier with highly specific, highly sensitive diagnosis of cytomegalovirus status.

Only one count was recorded for this clone. Antigen unknown. Healthy people donating bone marrow made up the donors. The PCR contained 60 Vbeta and 13 Jbeta primers. Measured with immunoSEQ multiplex PCR; TCRdb has only the in-frame clones, and not every one. Among approximately 92,000 clones listed, just under 70% were seen once. Germline CDR1 and CDR2: SGHTA and FQGNSA. This CDR3 region has 14 residues. Trimming removed 2 bases from V and 6 bases from J, with 13 bases in between. V gene TRBV7-2 combines with J gene TRBJ1-1, with D perhaps TRBD1 (5 bases). The sequenced material came from PBMCs. The sequence came from a man aged 45-60 years in good health and CMV-seronegative. The chain's CDR3 is CASSLSGGLSEAFF. The CDR3, as DNA: TGTGCCAGCAGCTTAAGCGGGGGACTCTCTGAAGCTTTCTTT.